This T cell receptor beta chain was found in a study of blood T cell repertoires in COVID-19. Study-level background: From T cells, B-cell-depleted T cells, or PBMCs came the material, which was cDNA or gDNA.

The CDR3 totals 16 residues. Looked up from germline, CDR1 is SGHRS and CDR2 is YFSETQ. V dropped 2 bases and J dropped 6; count of bases not matched to a gene: 8. In the study's own analysis: For nucleated cells, counts were estimated from reference gene primer amplification. TCRdb's copy holds only in-frame clones and misses some; the assay was immunoSEQ multiplex PCR. That table supplies the V and J calls and clone size; D and trimming were determined from the DNA. The repertoire holds fewer than 350,000 clones, with approximately 90% as singletons. Participants came from roughly 24 US areas, aged about 18 to 95 years. Participants reported their clinical history, and cohort assignment relied on those reports.

The sequence derives from a woman aged 30 to 39 with acute COVID-19. The chain combines TRBV5-1 with TRBJ2-7; the match to TRBD2 covers 13 bases. Input material: PBMCs or T cells enriched from blood (not recorded which). The CDR3 bases are TGCGCCAGCAGCTTCGGGACTAGCGGGACTGGGGGCGAGCAGTACTTC. Amino acid sequence: CASSFGTSGTGGEQYF.